These 12 T cell receptor beta chains were all obtained from the same sample, sequenced in a study of T cell responses to AZD1222 COVID-19 vaccine. Sequencing was performed with immunoSEQ multiplex PCR; in TCRdb, only in-frame clones are kept and a portion is missing. The table shows around 52,000 clones, with approximately 83% occurring only once. Sequences were derived from peripheral blood, sampled on day 0 of AZD1222 vaccination. The receptors shown here come from an adult in good health.

CDR3 amino acids: CASSELADNEQFF. Here the CDR3 DNA reads TGTGCCAGCAGTGAACTGGCGGACAATGAGCAGTTCTTC. This chain links TRBV2 with TRBJ2-1; D is ambiguous. V was cut by 2 bases and J by 5 bases, with 7 bases left in between. Germline values: CDR1 SNHLY, CDR2 FYNNEI. This CDR3 comprises 13 residues.

The chain is built from TRBV18 and TRBJ1-1; D call uncertain. The CDR3 sequence is 14 residues long. Germline V gene data show CDR1 as KGHSH and CDR2 as LQKENI. V shed 3 bases and J shed 3 bases, with 11 bases lying between them. This chain's CDR3 is CASSPSSLHTEAFF. The DNA of the CDR3 is TGTGCCAGCTCACCGTCGAGTTTACACACTGAAGCTTTCTTT.

V usage is TRBV5-4 and J usage is TRBJ2-7; no definite D call. Germline values: CDR1 SGHNT, CDR2 YYREEE (reference sequence). The CDR3 extends over 14 amino acids. V was clipped by 3 bases and J by 6 bases, with 16 bases between them. The CDR3 sequence is CASSSDPVVVEQYF. Here the CDR3 DNA reads TGTGCCAGCAGCTCAGACCCCGTTGTGGTCGAGCAGTACTTC.

This sequence joins TRBV28 and TRBJ2-1; no firm D call. The V end was cut by 5 bases, the J end by 7 bases, with 3 bases between. This CDR3 has 10 residues. CDR1 is MDHEN and CDR2 is SYDVKM in the germline V gene. The CDR3, as DNA: TGTGCCAGCAGTGGTAATGAGCAGTTCTTC. Amino acid sequence: CASSGNEQFF.

The chain links TRBV4-2 to TRBJ2-3; D remains unclear. The DNA end lines up better with TRBJ1-5; the J call may be wrong. Germline assignment: CDR1 LGHNA and CDR2 YNFKEQ. The CDR3 spans 14 residues. Here the CDR3 DNA reads TGTGCCAGCAGCCAAGATAGACTAACAGACACGCAGCATTTT. Residues: CASSQDRLTDTQHF.

The sample holds a few counts of this clone. This sequence joins TRBV27 and TRBJ1-5; 7 bases align to TRBD1. The V gene's germline CDR1 is MNHEY and CDR2 SMNVEV (reference sequence). The ends lost 5 bases at V and 2 bases at J; junction bases unmatched: 6. This CDR3 is built from 15 residues. CDR3 in DNA: TGTGCCAGCAGTGCCTACAGGGGTGGCAATCAGCCCCAGCATTTT. Its protein is CASSAYRGGNQPQHF.

The J gene is TRBJ2-7, the V gene TRBV6-5, with 8 bases lining up with TRBD1. With V trimmed by 2 bases and J by 3 bases, 3 bases remained unmatched. This CDR3 is built from 14 residues. Germline V gene data show CDR1 as MNHEY and CDR2 as SVGAGI. CDR3 nucleotide sequence: TGTGCCAGCAGTTACGGACAGGGAGACTACGAGCAGTACTTC. It translates to CASSYGQGDYEQYF.

The chain links TRBV28 to TRBJ1-1; D ambiguous. Germline CDR1 is MDHEN and CDR2 is SYDVKM. CDR3 length: 13 amino acids. Between the trimmed V and J ends, which lost 5 bases and 5 bases, there was a span of 12 bases. CDR3 bases: TGTGCCAGCAGTGGGCCATGGGGAACTGAAGCTTTCTTT. This translates into CASSGPWGTEAFF.

The chain joins TRBV5-1 to TRBJ2-2; 14 bases map to TRBD2. The CDR3 has 20 amino acids. Trimming removed 0 bases from V and 1 base from J; junction bases left unmatched: 8. Germline CDR1 SGHRS, CDR2 YFSETQ. For the CDR3, the DNA is TGCGCCAGCAGCTTGGGTTACGGACTAGCGGGAGGAATGAACACCGGGGAGCTGTTTTTT. Translated: CASSLGYGLAGGMNTGELFF.

The gene calls are TRBV28 and TRBJ2-7; D tentatively fits TRBD1 or TRBD2 (5 bases each). Trimming shortened V by 7 bases and J by 0 bases, and 16 bases separated the two germline ends. The germline V gene encodes CDR1 MDHEN and CDR2 SYDVKM. The CDR3 is made up of 15 amino acids. Here the CDR3 reads CASIRGQGTSYEQYF. The CDR3 nucleotides read TGTGCCAGCATAAGAGGGCAGGGTACCTCCTACGAGCAGTACTTC.

The V and J genes are TRBV5-1 and TRBJ1-4; no clear D gene. The CDR3 runs 14 residues. Germline V lookup: CDR1 SGHRS, CDR2 YFSETQ. The V and J ends lost 0 bases and 10 bases respectively, with 13 bases between them. The DNA for the CDR3 is TGCGCCAGCAGCTTGGATGGGGAAGGCGGAAAACTGTTTTTT. Translating it yields CASSLDGEGGKLFF.

The chain is built from TRBV2 and TRBJ1-1, with D unresolved. The V gene lost 1 base and the J gene lost 8 bases, with 11 bases spanning the gap. CDR3 length: 13 residues. Germline V gene sequence: CDR1 SNHLY, CDR2 FYNNEI. CDR3 loop: CASSEEVRLEAFF. CDR3 bases: TGTGCCAGCAGTGAAGAGGTGAGGCTCGAAGCTTTCTTT.